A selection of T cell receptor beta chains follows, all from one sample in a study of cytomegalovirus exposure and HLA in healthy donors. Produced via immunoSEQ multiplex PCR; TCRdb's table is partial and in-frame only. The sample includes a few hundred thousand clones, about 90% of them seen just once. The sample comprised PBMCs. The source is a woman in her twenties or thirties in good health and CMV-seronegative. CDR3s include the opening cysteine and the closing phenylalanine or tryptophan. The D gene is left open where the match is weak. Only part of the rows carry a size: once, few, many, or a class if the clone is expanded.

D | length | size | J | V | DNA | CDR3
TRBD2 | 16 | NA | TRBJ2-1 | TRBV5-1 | TGCGCCAGCAGTTACATAGCGGGAGGGCCGAGTTCTGAGCAGTTCTTC | CASSYIAGGPSSEQFF
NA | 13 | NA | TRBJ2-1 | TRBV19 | TGTGCCAGTAGTATAGCTAGCAACGGTGAGCAGTTCTTC | CASSIASNGEQFF
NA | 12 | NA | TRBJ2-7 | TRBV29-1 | TGCAGCGTTGTATCGGCGGATTACGAGCAGTACTTC | CSVVSADYEQYF
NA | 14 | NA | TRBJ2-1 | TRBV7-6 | TGTGCCAGCAGCTTAATGGGATCTAGCGCTGGGCCGTTCTTC | CASSLMGSSAGPFF
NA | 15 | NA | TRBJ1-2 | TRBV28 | TGTGCCAGCAGCCCCCCCGGCGCCCGGGGGGACGGCTACACCTTC | CASSPPGARGDGYTF
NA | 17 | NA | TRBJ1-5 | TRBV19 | TGTGCCAGTAGTATGTTAAAGGGGCCAACCTTCAATCAGCCCCAGCATTTT | CASSMLKGPTFNQPQHF
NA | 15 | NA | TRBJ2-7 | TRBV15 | TGTGCCACCAGCAGAGATCCGGGGAGCTCCTACGAGCAGTACTTC | CATSRDPGSSYEQYF
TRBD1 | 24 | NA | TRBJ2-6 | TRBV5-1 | TGCGCCAGCAGCTTCTTTACCCCCGACAGAAACAGGGGGCCTACCCCAACTGGGGCCAACGTCCTGACTTTC | CASSFFTPDRNRGPTPTGANVLTF
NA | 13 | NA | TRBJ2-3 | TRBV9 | TGTGCCAGCAGCCCTCCCAGCACAGATACGCAGTATTTT | CASSPPSTDTQYF
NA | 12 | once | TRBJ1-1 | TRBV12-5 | TGTGCTAGTGGTTTGAGGAACACTGAAGCTTTCTTT | CASGLRNTEAFF
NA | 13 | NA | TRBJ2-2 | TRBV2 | TGTGCCAGCAGGACGGAGAACACCGGGGAGCTGTTTTTT | CASRTENTGELFF
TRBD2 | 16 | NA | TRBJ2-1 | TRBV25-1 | TGTGCCAGCAGTGTCAAAGGGACTAGCGGGAACGATGAGCAGTTCTTC | CASSVKGTSGNDEQFF
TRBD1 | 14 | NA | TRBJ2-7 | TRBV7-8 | TGTGCCAGCAGCATAACAACAGGGGCCGACGAGCAGTACTTC | CASSITTGADEQYF
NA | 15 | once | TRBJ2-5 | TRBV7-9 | TGTGCCAGCAGCTCAGCCCGGGACACCTTGGAGACCCAGTACTTC | CASSSARDTLETQYF
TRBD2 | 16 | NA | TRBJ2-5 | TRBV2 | TGTGCCAGCAGCAGGGAAAGCGGGGGGTACCAAGAGACCCAGTACTTC | CASSRESGGYQETQYF
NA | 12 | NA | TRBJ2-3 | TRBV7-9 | TGTGCCAGCAGCTTAAGGCGGGATACGCAGTATTTT | CASSLRRDTQYF
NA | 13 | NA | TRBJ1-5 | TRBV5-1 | TGCGCCAGCAGCTCTGGCAACAATCAGCCCCAGCATTTT | CASSSGNNQPQHF
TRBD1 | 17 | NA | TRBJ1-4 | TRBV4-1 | TGCGCCAGCAGCTATACCAGGGGGCAGGGAGAAGATGAAAAACTGTTTTTT | CASSYTRGQGEDEKLFF
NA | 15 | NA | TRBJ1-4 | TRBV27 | TGTGCCAGCAGTTTAAGTACCTTTGGAGGGGAAAAACTGTTTTTT | CASSLSTFGGEKLFF
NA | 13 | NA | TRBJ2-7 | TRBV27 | TGTGCCAGCAGCCTGACTAGTAGCTACGAGCAGTACTTC | CASSLTSSYEQYF
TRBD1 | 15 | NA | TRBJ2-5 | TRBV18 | TGTGCCAGCTCACCCGGGGACAGTTTTCGAGAGACCCAGTACTTC | CASSPGDSFRETQYF
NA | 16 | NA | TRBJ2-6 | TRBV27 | TGTGCCAGCAGTGGACAGTTCAACTCTGGGGCCAACGTCCTGACTTTC | CASSGQFNSGANVLTF
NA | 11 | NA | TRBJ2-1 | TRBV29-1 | TGCAGCGTTGATCCGGGGTTTGAGCAGTTCTTC | CSVDPGFEQFF
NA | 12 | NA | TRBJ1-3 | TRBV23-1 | TGCGCCAGCAGTCAATTGGGGCAGGTATCATATTTT | CASSQLGQVSYF
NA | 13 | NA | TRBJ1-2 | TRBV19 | TGTGCCAGTAGTATTGGGGCTGCATATGGCTACACCTTC | CASSIGAAYGYTF
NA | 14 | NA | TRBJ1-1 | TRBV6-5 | TGCACTAGCCCACAGGCAAAGGGGAACACTGAAGCTTTCTTT | CTSPQAKGNTEAFF
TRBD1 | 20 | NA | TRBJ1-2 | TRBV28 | TGTGCCAGCAGTTCAACAGCTCCCGGGACAGGGAATGGGAGGGACTATGGCTACACCTTC | CASSSTAPGTGNGRDYGYTF
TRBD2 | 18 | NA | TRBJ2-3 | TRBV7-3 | TGTGCCAGCAGCTTAAGGCCTGCTAGCGGGAGCCCCAGGGATACGCAGTATTTT | CASSLRPASGSPRDTQYF
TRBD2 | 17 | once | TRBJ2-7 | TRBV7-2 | TGTGCCAGCAGCTTGGACGGGACTAGCTGGAGGGGATACGAGCAGTACTTC | CASSLDGTSWRGYEQYF
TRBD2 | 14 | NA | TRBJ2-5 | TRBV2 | TGTGCCAGCATGTGGACTAGCGGCCAAGAGACCCAGTACTTC | CASMWTSGQETQYF
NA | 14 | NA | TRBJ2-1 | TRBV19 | TGTGCCAGTACCCTGGCAGGGTCCTACAATGAGCAGTTCTTC | CASTLAGSYNEQFF
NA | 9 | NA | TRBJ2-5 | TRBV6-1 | TGTGCCAGCAGTGAGACCCAGTACTTC | CASSETQYF
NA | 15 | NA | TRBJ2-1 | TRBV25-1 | TGTGCCAGCAGTGAAGCCTCCCATCGTGGCAATGAGCAGTTCTTC | CASSEASHRGNEQFF
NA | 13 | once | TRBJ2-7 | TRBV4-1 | TGCGCCAGCAGCCAAGGGTGGGGACACGAGCAGTACTTC | CASSQGWGHEQYF
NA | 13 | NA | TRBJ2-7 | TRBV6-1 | TGTGCCAGCACCAAGGGGCTTACCTACGAGCAGTACTTC | CASTKGLTYEQYF
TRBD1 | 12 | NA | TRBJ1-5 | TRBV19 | TGTGCCAGTAGGACAGGGTCCCAGCCCCAGCATTTT | CASRTGSQPQHF
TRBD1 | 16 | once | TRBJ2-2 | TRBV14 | TGTGCCAGCCAGGGTAAAGACAGGGGTGTCACCGGGGAGCTGTTTTTT | CASQGKDRGVTGELFF
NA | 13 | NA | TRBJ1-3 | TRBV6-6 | TGTGCCAGCAGTTTGCACTCTGGAAACACCATATATTTT | CASSLHSGNTIYF
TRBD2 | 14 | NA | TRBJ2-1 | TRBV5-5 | TGTGCCAGCAGCGTACTAGCGGGCTACAATGAGCAGTTCTTC | CASSVLAGYNEQFF
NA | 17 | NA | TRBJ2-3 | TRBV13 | TGTGCCAGCAGCTTACGAACTAGCCGAGTTAGCACAGATACGCAGTATTTT | CASSLRTSRVSTDTQYF
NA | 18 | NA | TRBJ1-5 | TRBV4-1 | TGCGCCAGCAGCCACGCCGGTTGGGCCAGGGGACTCAATCAGCCCCAGCATTTT | CASSHAGWARGLNQPQHF
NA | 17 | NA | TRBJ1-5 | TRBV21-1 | TGTGCCAGCAGCAAAGGTGTGGACACCTATAGCAATCAGCCCCAGCATTTT | CASSKGVDTYSNQPQHF
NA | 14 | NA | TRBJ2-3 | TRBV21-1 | TGTGCCAGCAGATTGACAGGGTTCGCAGATACGCAGTATTTT | CASRLTGFADTQYF
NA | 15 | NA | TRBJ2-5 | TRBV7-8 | TGTGCCAGCAGCTTAGGAGGCTTAACTAGAGAGACCCAGTACTTC | CASSLGGLTRETQYF
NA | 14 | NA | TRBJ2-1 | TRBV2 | TGTGCCAGCAAACGCAGCCCCTCCTACAATGAGCAGTTCTTC | CASKRSPSYNEQFF
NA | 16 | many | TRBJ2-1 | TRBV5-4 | TGTGCCAGCAGCTACTTACGCTCAGGGGCGTACAATGAGCAGTTCTTC | CASSYLRSGAYNEQFF
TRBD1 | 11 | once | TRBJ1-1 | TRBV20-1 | TGCAGTGCTCGACAGGGCACTGAAGCTTTCTTT | CSARQGTEAFF
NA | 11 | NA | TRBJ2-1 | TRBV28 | TGTGCCAGCAGCGGCCGCCAAGAGCAGTTCTTC | CASSGRQEQFF
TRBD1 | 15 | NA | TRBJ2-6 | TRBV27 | TGTGCCAGCGGGACAGGGGTATCTGGGGCCAACGTCCTGACTTTC | CASGTGVSGANVLTF
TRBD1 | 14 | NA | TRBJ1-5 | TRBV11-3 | TGTGCCAGCAGCATTGACAGGGACAATCAGCCCCAGCATTTT | CASSIDRDNQPQHF
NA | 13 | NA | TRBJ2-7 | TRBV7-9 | TGTGCCAGCAGCTTAGTCGCTGGCTACGAGCAGTACTTC | CASSLVAGYEQYF
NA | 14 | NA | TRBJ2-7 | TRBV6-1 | TGTGCCAGCAGTTCTCAGGGCCCACCCACCGAGCAGTACTTC | CASSSQGPPTEQYF
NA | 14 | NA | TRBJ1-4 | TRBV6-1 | TGTGCCAGCTTTGTAAGCCTAGGCAATGAAAAACTGTTTTTT | CASFVSLGNEKLFF
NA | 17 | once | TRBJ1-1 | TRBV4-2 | TGTGCCAGCAGCCAAGGCCTGGGGGATCCTTTGAACACTGAAGCTTTCTTT | CASSQGLGDPLNTEAFF